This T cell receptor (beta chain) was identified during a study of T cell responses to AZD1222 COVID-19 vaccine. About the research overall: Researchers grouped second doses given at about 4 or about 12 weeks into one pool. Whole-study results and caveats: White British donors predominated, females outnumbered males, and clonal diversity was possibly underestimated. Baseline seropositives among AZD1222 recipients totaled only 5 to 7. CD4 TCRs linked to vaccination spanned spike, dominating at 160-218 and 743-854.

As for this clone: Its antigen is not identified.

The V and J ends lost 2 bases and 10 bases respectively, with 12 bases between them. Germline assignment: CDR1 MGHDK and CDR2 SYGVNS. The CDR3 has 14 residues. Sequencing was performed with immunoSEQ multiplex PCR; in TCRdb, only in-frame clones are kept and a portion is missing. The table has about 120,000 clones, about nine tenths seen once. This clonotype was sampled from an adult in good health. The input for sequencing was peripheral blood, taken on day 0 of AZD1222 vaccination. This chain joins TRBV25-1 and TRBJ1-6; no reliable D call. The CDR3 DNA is TGTGCCAGCAGTGAAGCCCTCCCGGGGTCACCCCTCCACTTT. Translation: CASSEALPGSPLHF.